This T cell receptor beta chain was captured in a study of blood T cell repertoires in COVID-19. From germline, CDR1 is MNHEY and CDR2 SVGEGT. This CDR3 contains 14 residues. V trimming: 7 bases; J trimming: 2 bases; junction bases outside the gene matches: 7. Seattle patient enrollment occurred during active infection, with longitudinal follow-up thereafter. The repertoire was sequenced with immunoSEQ multiplex PCR; TCRdb's copy has only in-frame clones and lacks some. Among roughly 68,000 clones listed, 88% were seen once. Sequencing was performed on peripheral blood. The V and J genes are TRBV6-2 or TRBV6-3 and TRBJ2-7, with 8 bases lining up with TRBD2. This sequence originates from an older woman with COVID-19, enrolled during active disease. In nucleotides, the CDR3 is TGTGCCAGCACCCCGGGGGGGCCCCCCTACGAGCAGTACTTC. The encoded protein is CASTPGGPPYEQYF.